Reported below is one TCR beta chain. The data were obtained in a study of blood T cell repertoires in COVID-19. Study background: T cells, B-cell-depleted T cells, or PBMCs provided the cDNA or gDNA that served as material.

Authors' methods: Nucleated cell counts were estimated from reference gene primer amplification. Sequencing was performed with immunoSEQ multiplex PCR; in TCRdb, only in-frame clones are kept and a portion is missing. V, J and clone size reflect that table, while D and trimming were determined from the DNA. The table includes 52,000 or so clones, about 88% detected once. This TCR was sampled from a woman aged 70-85 years with active COVID-19. The specimen sequenced was peripheral blood.

CDR3 coding DNA: TGTGCCACCAGCCACCTGGGAACTAGCGGGAGGATCTACAATGAGCAGTTCTTC. This sequence encodes CATSHLGTSGRIYNEQFF. V usage is TRBV15 and J usage is TRBJ2-1, with 12 bases fitting TRBD2. Per the germline V gene, CDR1 is LNHNV and CDR2 is YYDKDF (reference sequence). The CDR3 length is 18 residues. The V and J ends lost 5 bases and 3 bases, in that order; junction bases with no gene match: 11. Supplemented by reference TRBV15 and TRBJ2-1, the full variable domain reads DAMVIQNPRYQVTQFGKPVTLSCSQTLNHNVMYWYQQKSSQAPKLLFHYYDKDFNNEADTPDNFQSRRPNTSFCFLDIRSPGLGDTAMYLCATSHLGTSGRIYNEQFFGPGTRLTVL.